Included here is one T cell receptor beta chain sequence, with context. Its recognized antigen is unknown. Base qualities are not provided; no much larger clone lies one nucleotide away. The data stem from a study of cytomegalovirus exposure and HLA in healthy donors (dated by TCRdb to between 2016 and 2019). Turning to the overall study: An earlier analysis of approximately 550 of the donors reported more than 250 Gb of sequence data and 100 million to 130 million unique TCR beta sequences from roughly 180 million T cells. A later analysis re-analyzed previously published TCR beta repertoires from several hundred donors and added high-resolution HLA genotyping to study TCR occurrence patterns. Rather than drawing on any new phenotypic data, the later analysis identified candidate immune exposures from TCR beta sequences and the way those sequences occurred across donors. The T cell repertoires of about 700 subjects were profiled by immunosequencing and related to cytomegalovirus serostatus. An earlier analysis of around 540 of the donors applied high-throughput TCR beta sequencing to assess whether each TCR beta V gene segment acted as functional or pseudogenic. An early release covering just under 650 HLA-typed donors comprised roughly 300 gigabases of sequencing data and around 85 million unique TCR sequences. The study was designed to test whether signatures of past pathogen exposure could be identified by cataloging public T cell receptors. Donor age, sex, ethnicity and CMV serostatus were compiled alongside the repertoire data. About five DR-DQ haplotypes were handled as single units for association and clustering because linkage in the cohort was strong. Among the approximately 420 genotyped donors, more than 70% belonged to the genetic ancestry cluster associated with self-reported Caucasian donors. Class I and class II HLA loci were covered by the typing at four-digit resolution. Among some 400 genotyped donors of the cohort, an average of about 240,000 unique TCR beta nucleotide sequences were sequenced per donor, around 18% of them non-productive. All discovery cohort repertoires had been generated on a single sequencing platform. To predict cytomegalovirus infection status, the study brought together high-throughput TCR immunosequencing, statistical association of individual TCRs with disease status, and machine learning. A separate validation cohort of 90 to 150 different subjects was used in addition to the 666-subject first cohort. A later genetic analysis took genome-wide SNP genotypes for about 55% of the 666 donors and used that subset as a discovery cohort. Typing coverage differed by locus: A, B, C, DRB1 and DQB1 were typed in roughly 620-630 donors, DQA1 in approximately 520, DPA1 in 600 to 610, and DPB1 in roughly 450.

CDR1 and CDR2 were assigned from the germline V gene (reference sequence) as LNHNV and YYDKDF. Inclusive of the bounding cysteine and phenylalanine, the CDR3 is 16 residues long. Of all the DNA, just the CDR3 is kept, 48 bases in frame from base 1. At the junction V is shortened by 0 bases and J by 7 bases, with 18 bases in between. Receptors were amplified or captured by the immunoSEQ multiplex PCR assay. The multiplex PCR relied on a mix of 60 forward primers for TCR Vbeta segments and 13 reverse primers for TCR Jbeta segments. The CDR3 region of rearranged TCR beta genes was amplified from genomic DNA by a multiplex PCR assay. The Illumina HiSeq System was used to sequence the amplified TCR beta libraries as 87-base-pair reads. Per the original workflow: A later analysis counted tens of millions of unique TCR beta chains across the 640 or so repertoires, and around 12 million of these chains were shared by at least two donors. A nearest-neighbor algorithm error-corrected the raw reads and collapsed the reads into unique sequences, merging closely related sequences to remove PCR and sequencing errors. V, D and J gene segments were assigned by aligning CDR3 sequences to IMGT reference sequences. Each retained sequence needed at least a six-nucleotide match to both a V gene segment and a J gene segment. Rearrangements were called productive when the CDR3 lacked stop codons and stayed in frame with V and J; all others were non-productive. Following IMGT convention, CDR3 was defined as the stretch from the second conserved V-encoded cysteine to the conserved J-encoded phenylalanine. The earlier analysis of about 570 of the donors excluded any sequence lacking an unambiguous match to a single V gene segment. An earlier analysis of approximately 590 of the donors called V segments functional above 56.7% productive rearrangements and segregating when the between-donor standard deviation exceeded 5%. A statistical classification framework was built for diagnosing cytomegalovirus status from the catalog of TCR beta chain sequences. A later analysis assigned V and J genes by comparing TCR nucleotide sequences with IMGT/GENE-DB human TR gene sequences. Using the TCRdist pipeline, a later analysis assigned CDR3 sequences along with most-parsimonious VDJ recombination scenarios. In a later analysis, each TCR beta chain was defined by its CDR3 amino acid sequence together with its V-gene family, and reads lacking a unique V-gene family were excluded. In a later analysis, nearly 600 highly shared, low-generation-probability nucleotide sequences were removed to address suspected cross-contamination and a sequencing artifact. A later analysis calculated a clonal expansion index for each public chain from normalized within-repertoire ranks of inferred template counts. Generation probabilities in a later analysis came from a VDJ recombination model fitted to out-of-frame rearrangements, and those results were checked against IGoR. In a later analysis, hypergeometric tests were used to score TCR-TCR, TCR-HLA and TCR-CMV co-occurrence, with a repertoire-size bias correction applied to TCR pairs. A later analysis estimated false discovery rates by permuting HLA or CMV assignments 20 times. In a later analysis, co-occurring TCRs were grouped using DBSCAN, and TCRdist sequence similarity was added for clustering within HLA-allele-positive subsets. Co-occurrence clustering excluded repertoires with fewer than 30,000 or more than 120,000 public chains, plus five with anomalous nucleotide sharing. TCRdb re-hosts the immuneACCESS table, in-frame sequences only. Its copies lack some clones; in the studies checked, an unresolved V gene accounts for under half of them, and the cause for the rest is not known. V, J and clone size are those of that table, while D and trimming were read from the DNA. Present in this sample are 150,000 to 200,000 clones, roughly 80% of which were seen just once. Almost 7% of the sample is held by the ten biggest clonotypes.

The cohort was made up of roughly 670 healthy bone marrow donors. All cohort members were sampled while nominally healthy, although unrecorded immune exposures were likely present. The donor tested CMV seropositive, placing the donor among the approximately 310 seropositive members of the cohort. A peripheral blood sample was collected from each donor, and TCR beta sequencing was performed on peripheral blood mononuclear cells. The Qiagen DNeasy Blood Extraction Kit was used to extract genomic DNA from the blood cell samples. General conclusions and limits of the study: In an earlier analysis of 587 of the donors, most TCR beta V segments were observed in productive rearrangements about 87% or about 30% of the time, broadly matching IMGT annotations. In a later analysis, HLA-associated TCR beta chains were found to be more clonally expanded and to have lower generation probabilities than equally common non-associated chains. A later analysis reported that several top co-occurrence clusters appeared linked to parvovirus B19, influenza, CMV and Epstein-Barr virus. In a later analysis, TCR association rates were found to vary across HLA loci, with the most associated TCRs seen for DRB1 alleles and the fewest for HLA-C alleles. The study gave a list of roughly 150 TCR beta chains associated with cytomegalovirus. Sequencing depth was assumed to be roughly uniform across donors in the presence/absence analyses, though that assumption may not hold. In a later analysis, most CMV-associated TCR beta chains were found to appear HLA-restricted, with HLA associations seemingly driven largely by CMV exposure. It was suggested by the authors that the approach could potentially be generalized to other disease states and immunological phenotypes. A group of highly shared sequence variants was considered likely to be a technical artifact of the sequencing pipeline. This cohort had only TCR beta chains sequenced, and the lack of alpha or paired-chain data limited which features could be detected. The only immune exposure information available for the cohort was CMV serostatus. A later analysis associated 16,951 TCR beta sequences with specific HLA alleles at a false discovery rate of 0.05. In a later genetic analysis, a missense DCLRE1C variant was associated with V-gene and J-gene trimming of TCR beta chains, and the association was replicated in an independent cohort. Linkage disequilibrium might explain the correlated functional status among segregating V segments, but an unknown experimental factor could not be excluded. A few of the identified cytomegalovirus-associated TCR beta chains were confirmed in vitro to be specific for cytomegalovirus antigens. Most TCR sequences were observed very rarely across donors, whereas some public TCRs were present in many individuals. Strong co-occurrence of HLA alleles, especially DR and DQ, made assigning TCR associations to individual alleles difficult. A later genetic analysis reported fewer N-insertions in productive TCRs among donors in an Asian-associated ancestry cluster than the roughly 640-donor mean. The classifier was reported to diagnose cytomegalovirus status with high specificity and sensitivity in both the original and validation cohorts. The 87-base-pair reads could not distinguish some IMGT-functional V segments, including TRBV6-2 and TRBV6-3, so those segments were excluded. Because HLA typing was unavailable for some donors at each locus, only the typed subset was used in association tests. The earlier analysis of 587 of the donors excluded fewer than 20 rarely observed V segments, including chromosome 9 orphons, because counts were too low. A further reported finding was that TCR beta sequences accurately predicted the HLA-A and HLA-B alleles for most subjects in the first cohort.

The chain uses TRBV15 and TRBJ1-1; the best D guess is TRBD1, with 5 bases matching. Material for sequencing was PBMCs. The origin of this receptor is a young man in good health and CMV-seropositive. CDR3 region: CATSREVGRGSDEAFF. The nucleotides read TGTGCCACCAGCAGAGAAGTCGGGCGGGGGTCTGATGAAGCTTTCTTT. Reference TRBV15 and TRBJ1-1 proteins supply the regions before and after the CDR3; the full variable domain is: DAMVIQNPRYQVTQFGKPVTLSCSQTLNHNVMYWYQQKSSQAPKLLFHYYDKDFNNEADTPDNFQSRRPNTSFCFLDIRSPGLGDTAMYLCATSREVGRGSDEAFFGQGTRLTVV.